This entry describes one T cell receptor (beta chain). This sample is drawn from a study of shared clonotypes between healthy human individuals. Study at large: Each donor's CD8 memory used one plate, CD8 naive two, each CD4 subset three.

Genomic DNA per cell subset filled all wells of several immunoSEQ plates. The assay was immunoSEQ multiplex PCR, and TCRdb's table has in-frame clones only and misses some. The table records over 1.4 million clones, roughly 96% of them present only once. The authors divided CD4+ cells into CD45RA+ naive and CD45RA-negative memory subsets. Trimming pared 1 base from V and 5 bases from J, leaving 9 bases between. The CDR3 length is 14 residues. Germline V CDR1 and CDR2: SGHNT, YYREEE (reference sequence). V and J are TRBV5-4 and TRBJ1-4; unclear D gene. The receptor's source is a man in his thirties or forties in good health. Specimen: naive CD4+ T cells sorted from blood. Indicated subset: CD45RA+ positively selected. The CDR3 reads CASSLTPENEKLFF. The CDR3, as DNA: TGTGCCAGCAGCTTGACTCCGGAAAATGAAAAACTGTTTTTT.